This is a list of T cell receptor beta chains from one sample in a study of T cells after yellow fever vaccination. MiXCR, applied by TCRdb to the 5' RACE reads, yields one record per CDR3 protein. The profile shows about 150,000 distinct CDR3 sequences, around 6.3% of them singletons. The material was CD4+ T cells sorted from PBMCs, obtained 10 days after the yellow fever booster vaccination. The receptors were sampled from a man aged 25-45 years who received the YFV17D yellow fever vaccine. Each CDR3 is given with its conserved first and last residue. The D gene is left open where the match is weak. Clone size, where shown, is once, few, many, or a class for clones that have expanded.

clone size	V gene	D gene	J gene	CDR3 protein	CDR3 DNA
many	TRBV24-1	NA	TRBJ2-7	CATSEIRFSYEQYF	TGTGCCACCAGTGAGATAAGGTTCTCCTACGAGCAGTACTTC
many	TRBV11-3	TRBD1	TRBJ2-1	CASSSPSRRTGASYNEQFF	TGTGCCAGCAGCTCACCGAGTAGACGGACAGGGGCCAGCTACAATGAGCAGTTCTTC
many	TRBV5-1	NA	TRBJ1-1	CASGTGYTGTEAFF	TGCGCCAGCGGAACGGGCTACACGGGGACTGAAGCTTTCTTT
few	TRBV5-1	TRBD2	TRBJ2-3	CASSPPLAGATDTQYF	TGCGCCAGCAGCCCTCCTCTAGCGGGAGCCACAGATACGCAGTATTTT
many	TRBV5-1	NA	TRBJ2-2	CASSLAPATGELFF	TGCGCCAGCAGCCTAGCCCCGGCGACCGGGGAGCTGTTTTTT
NA	TRBV29-1	TRBD1	TRBJ1-6	CSVGDSWNSPLHF	TGCAGCGTTGGGGACAGTTGGAATTCACCCCTCCACTTT
many	TRBV7-2	NA	TRBJ2-5	CASSLVKPTGGGTQYF	TGTGCCAGCAGCTTAGTGAAGCCCACCGGAGGGGGGACCCAGTACTTC
NA	TRBV7-2	NA	TRBJ2-7	CASSNGPLKYEQYF	TGTGCCAGCAGCAATGGACCCTTAAAGTACGAGCAGTACTTC
many	TRBV10-2	TRBD2	TRBJ2-1	CASRATSGPYNEQFF	TGCGCCAGCAGGGCGACTAGCGGTCCCTACAATGAGCAGTTCTTC
few	TRBV7-9	TRBD2	TRBJ2-7	CASSPSGPYEQYF	TGTGCCAGCAGCCCTAGCGGCCCCTACGAGCAGTACTTC
many	TRBV5-1	TRBD2	TRBJ2-5	CASSLRLTSGREETQYF	TGCGCCAGCAGCTTGAGATTAACTAGCGGGAGGGAAGAGACCCAGTACTTC
many	TRBV7-2	TRBD2	TRBJ2-7	CASSFPASGRAEQYF	TGTGCCAGCAGCTTCCCGGCTAGCGGGAGGGCCGAGCAGTACTTC
many	TRBV28	NA	TRBJ2-1	CASSLRGPRIIMRGGEQFF	TGTGCCAGCAGTTTGCGGGGTCCAAGAATAATAATGCGTGGTGGTGAGCAGTTCTTC
many	TRBV18	TRBD1	TRBJ2-7	CASSPGTGAYEQYF	TGTGCCAGCAGTCCCGGGACAGGGGCCTACGAGCAGTACTTC
NA	TRBV11-2	TRBD1	TRBJ2-6	CASSSTVQGASGANVLTF	TGTGCCAGCAGTTCGACGGTCCAGGGGGCTTCCGGGGCCAACGTCCTGACTTTC
many	TRBV12-3/TRBV12-4	NA	TRBJ2-2	CASSLGEANTGELFF	TGTGCCAGCAGTTTGGGGGAAGCGAACACCGGGGAGCTGTTTTTT
NA	TRBV5-4	TRBD2	TRBJ2-2	CASSPTSGSPGELFF	TGTGCCAGCAGCCCGACTAGCGGGAGTCCCGGGGAGCTGTTTTTT
many	TRBV20-1	TRBD1	TRBJ2-6	CSASPGQGLGGANVLTF	TGCAGTGCTAGTCCGGGACAGGGTTTAGGTGGGGCCAACGTCCTGACTTTC
many	TRBV6-5	NA	TRBJ2-7	CASSYSIRGGSYEQYF	TGTGCCAGCAGTTACTCGATACGTGGGGGCTCCTACGAGCAGTACTTC
few	TRBV7-2	TRBD2	TRBJ2-5	CASSLGRGRPSETQYF	TGTGCCAGCAGCTTAGGGCGCGGGAGGCCCTCGGAGACCCAGTACTTC
many	TRBV5-1	NA	TRBJ2-2	CASSLVHRSTGELFF	TGCGCCAGCAGCTTGGTTCATAGGTCCACCGGGGAGCTGTTTTTT
many	TRBV12-3/TRBV12-4	NA	TRBJ2-2	CASSLALGNTGELFF	TGTGCCAGCAGTTTAGCTCTCGGGAACACCGGGGAGCTGTTTTTT
many	TRBV7-2	TRBD1	TRBJ1-2	CASSLSGGDGYTF	TGTGCCAGCAGCTTATCAGGGGGCGATGGCTACACCTTC
many	TRBV2	NA	TRBJ2-2	CASSEALDGIGELFF	TGTGCCAGCAGTGAAGCGCTTGACGGGATCGGTGAGCTGTTTTTT
few	TRBV18	TRBD1	TRBJ2-7	CASSLQGDRTGEQYF	TGTGCCAGCTCGCTCCAGGGGGACAGGACCGGCGAGCAGTACTTC